This entry concerns a single TCR beta chain. Its antigen is still unknown. These data originate in a study of response to subunit inactivated influenza vaccine. Overall study results and limits: Researchers suggested that each seasonal influenza vaccination recruits few new T cells.

TCRdb re-called the RT-PCR reads with MiXCR, one entry per CDR3 protein. Found here are about 570,000 distinct CDR3 sequences, approximately 12% of them singletons; the top ten hold roughly 10%. The CDR3 extends over 13 amino acids. In germline, CDR1 is ENHRY, CDR2 SYGVKD. Germline trimming cut 5 bases from V and 2 bases from J; bases unmatched to any gene: 2. The sequences come from PBMCs from blood, collected on the day of vaccination. J is TRBJ2-5 and V is TRBV10-3, with TRBD2 matching over 7 bases. This clonotype originated in a man between 50 and 59 years old who received an inactivated influenza vaccine. The CDR3 protein is CAISSGVQETQYF. CDR3 sequence (DNA): TGTGCCATCAGTAGCGGGGTGCAAGAGACCCAGTACTTC.